What follows are 28 T cell receptor beta chains derived from one specimen sequenced in a study of OX40 agonist ivuxolimab in advanced cancers. Method: immunoSEQ multiplex PCR; TCRdb's copy keeps in-frame clones and lacks some. The table has fewer than 85,000 clones, about 92% seen once. This specimen consisted of CD4+ or CD8+ T cells sorted from blood, obtained in a trial of the OX40 agonist ivuxolimab. The receptor set was obtained from an adult with an advanced solid tumor such as melanoma, head and neck, liver or kidney cancer.

This clone was recorded a few times. The genes are TRBV13 and TRBJ2-2; D unclear. V was trimmed by 0 bases and J by 5 bases, leaving 10 bases between them. The length of the CDR3 is 15 residues. CDR1 and CDR2 from the germline V gene are PRHDT and FYEKMQ (reference sequence). This chain's CDR3 is CASSLGGAYTGELFF. In DNA, the CDR3 is TGTGCCAGCAGCTTAGGGGGCGCGTATACCGGGGAGCTGTTTTTT.

The chain recombines TRBV29-1 with TRBJ2-7, with D perhaps TRBD1 or TRBD2 (5 bases each). The CDR3 covers 13 residues. The V gene lost 1 base and the J gene lost 3 bases, with 10 bases spanning the gap. The V gene's germline CDR1 is SQVTM and CDR2 ANQGSEA. CDR3 sequence (DNA): TGCAGCGTTGAAGGGGGGTCGGTCTACGAGCAGTACTTC. It encodes CSVEGGSVYEQYF.

This chain connects TRBV10-3 to TRBJ1-2; the match to TRBD1 covers 9 bases. Trimming at V came to 4 bases and at J to 6 bases, leaving 9 bases not matched to a gene. This CDR3 is 15 amino acids long. From germline, CDR1 is ENHRY and CDR2 SYGVKD. CDR3: CAISGVSGQGNGYTF. CDR3 DNA sequence: TGTGCCATCAGTGGCGTGTCGGGACAGGGTAATGGCTACACCTTC.

The gene calls are TRBV7-6 and TRBJ2-7, with 8 bases fitting TRBD1. CDR3 length: 15 residues. CDR1 and CDR2 from the germline V gene are SGHVS and FNYEAQ. Unmatched junction bases numbered 4, after V lost 1 base and J lost 2 bases. CDR3 sequence: CASSLGGQGAYEQYF. CDR3 DNA: TGTGCCAGCAGCTTAGGCGGACAGGGAGCCTACGAGCAGTACTTC. Full variable domain (outside the CDR3, taken from reference TRBV7-6 and TRBJ2-7): GAGVSQSPRYKVTKRGQDVALRCDPISGHVSLYWYRQALGQGPEFLTYFNYEAQQDKSGLPNDRFSAERPEGSISTLTIQRTEQRDSAMYRCASSLGGQGAYEQYFGPGTRLTVT.

The gene calls are TRBV5-6 and TRBJ2-1; TRBD1 matches 7 bases. The trim removed 4 bases at V and 8 bases at J, leaving 9 bases unmatched. Germline values: CDR1 SGHDT, CDR2 YYEEEE. This CDR3 has 14 amino acids. The CDR3 DNA sequence: TGTGCCAGCAGCGTTGACAGGGATATAGATGAGCAGTTCTTC. This encodes CASSVDRDIDEQFF.

The chain recombines TRBV7-6 with TRBJ2-1, with 10 bases identical to TRBD2. The length of the CDR3 is 14 residues. CDR1 SGHVS and CDR2 FNYEAQ come from the germline V gene. V shed 4 bases and J 5 bases; nucleotides not matched to a gene: 2. The CDR3: CASSSLAGDNEQFF. The CDR3 bases are TGTGCCAGCAGCTCCCTAGCGGGGGACAATGAGCAGTTCTTC.

The CDR3 is CASTVGGTGELFF. The DNA of the CDR3 is TGTGCCAGCACGGTTGGGGGGACCGGGGAGCTGTTTTTT. This chain uses TRBV19 with TRBJ2-2, with D possibly being TRBD2 (6 bases). V shed 9 bases and J shed 5 bases, with 13 bases lying between them. In germline, CDR1 is LNHDA, CDR2 SQIVND (reference sequence). The CDR3 sequence is 13 residues long.

This clone was seen only a few times. V usage is TRBV29-1 and J usage is TRBJ1-1, with D hard to call. Trimming cost V 6 bases and J 1 base, with 6 bases left between them. CDR1 is SQVTM and CDR2 is ANQGSEA in the germline V gene. The CDR3 is 11 amino acids. The CDR3 sequence: CSVNRNTEAFF. The CDR3 bases are TGCAGCGTCAACAGGAACACTGAAGCTTTCTTT.

In DNA, the CDR3 is TGTGCCAGCAGCCACGGTGGGGGTTGGACTGAAGCTTTCTTT. Translating gives CASSHGGGWTEAFF. The chain combines TRBV14 with TRBJ1-1, with TRBD1 as a possible D gene (5 bases). Trimming took off 3 bases at V and 5 bases at J, with 13 bases between the two ends. The CDR3 covers 14 residues. Germline V gives CDR1 SGHDN, CDR2 FVKESK.

This clone appeared once. The chain recombines TRBV11-2 with TRBJ2-2, with D unclear. The germline V gene has CDR1 SGHAT and CDR2 FQNNGV. The length of the CDR3 is 11 residues. With 3 bases removed from V and 6 bases from J, the gap between germline ends came to 2 bases. CDR3 nucleotides: TGTGCCAGCAGCTTCCCCGGGGAGCTGTTTTTT. This sequence encodes CASSFPGELFF.

This clone appeared once. The chain has TRBV11-3 and TRBJ2-7; a possible D gene is TRBD2 (6 bases). Germline CDR1 reads SGHNT; CDR2 reads YENEEA. With 5 bases removed from V and 6 bases from J, the gap between germline ends came to 14 bases. The CDR3 contains 13 residues. As DNA, the CDR3 is TGTGCCAGCAGCCAGTTCGGGGGAGGCGAGCAGTACTTC. It translates to CASSQFGGGEQYF.

The chain is built from TRBV11-3 and TRBJ1-1; D call uncertain. The CDR3 spans 13 residues. V was clipped by 0 bases and J by 1 base, with 3 bases between them. Per germline, CDR1 SGHNT and CDR2 YENEEA. The CDR3 reads CASSLEENTEAFF. For the CDR3, the DNA is TGTGCCAGCAGCTTAGAAGAGAACACTGAAGCTTTCTTT.

The chain employs TRBV27 and TRBJ2-4, with D possibly being TRBD2 (5 bases). Germline V CDR1 and CDR2: MNHEY, SMNVEV (reference sequence). The CDR3 sequence is 15 residues long. V lost 8 bases, J lost 1 base, and 15 bases lay in between. The DNA for the CDR3 is TGTGCCAGCCGAGGGTGGTTGGGGGCCAAAAACATTCAGTACTTC. Encoded protein: CASRGWLGAKNIQYF.

The V call is TRBV5-6, the J call TRBJ2-7, with 9 nucleotides matching TRBD1. Germline CDR1 is SGHDT and CDR2 is YYEEEE. J gave up 4 bases and V 2 bases, and 1 base lay outside the gene matches. The CDR3 extends over 13 amino acids. The CDR3 region is CASSLQGAYEQYF. The CDR3 coding sequence is TGTGCCAGCAGCTTACAGGGGGCATACGAGCAGTACTTC.

This clone was found once. The chain joins TRBV10-3 to TRBJ1-1; D is perhaps TRBD1 (5 bases). With 6 bases removed from V and 6 bases from J, the gap between germline ends came to 8 bases. Germline CDR1 is ENHRY and CDR2 is SYGVKD. The CDR3 loop spans 11 amino acids. The CDR3 spells CAISQGPEAFF. CDR3 DNA sequence: TGTGCCATCAGCCAGGGCCCTGAAGCTTTCTTT.

The V gene is TRBV10-1, the J gene TRBJ1-1; 7 bases align to TRBD1. The J segment lost 8 bases and the V segment lost 7 bases, leaving 10 bases of the junction unmatched. The CDR3 has 13 amino acids. From germline, CDR1 is WNHNN and CDR2 SYGVQD (reference sequence). CDR3 protein: CASTQAPDREAFF. The DNA of the CDR3 is TGCGCCAGCACCCAGGCTCCGGACAGGGAAGCTTTCTTT.

V usage is TRBV13 and J usage is TRBJ1-5, with 8 bases matching TRBD1. The CDR3 sequence is 15 residues long. V dropped 0 bases and J dropped 5; count of bases not matched to a gene: 3. Germline assignment: CDR1 PRHDT and CDR2 FYEKMQ (reference sequence). The DNA for the CDR3 is TGTGCCAGCAGCTTAGGATCAGGGGGCCATCAGCCCCAGCATTTT. Its protein product is CASSLGSGGHQPQHF.

This clone was recorded only once. The chain links TRBV7-6 to TRBJ1-1; possible D gene TRBD1, 5 bases. Per germline, CDR1 SGHVS and CDR2 FNYEAQ. V lost 5 bases and J lost 4, with 11 bases in between. This CDR3 contains 13 residues. In DNA, the CDR3 is TGTGCCAGCAGCCCCAGGAGGGGCACTGAAGCTTTCTTT. Translation gives CASSPRRGTEAFF.

The V gene is TRBV9, the J gene TRBJ2-5, with D maybe TRBD1 (6 bases). The CDR3 loop spans 17 amino acids. Trimming stripped 7 bases from V and 0 bases from J, with 22 bases between. Per the germline V gene, CDR1 is SGDLS and CDR2 is YYNGEE. The CDR3 region is CASGRARTAINQETQYF. The CDR3 coding sequence is TGTGCCAGCGGTAGAGCAAGGACAGCGATAAACCAAGAGACCCAGTACTTC.

The J gene is TRBJ2-1, the V gene TRBV2; 11 bases fit TRBD2. Per the germline V gene, CDR1 is SNHLY and CDR2 is FYNNEI. The trim removed 4 bases at V and 6 bases at J, leaving 5 bases unmatched. The CDR3 runs to 15 residues. The CDR3 loop reads CASSGASGGSNEQFF. CDR3 nucleotides: TGTGCCAGCAGTGGAGCTAGCGGGGGGAGCAATGAGCAGTTCTTC.

This chain uses TRBV11-2 with TRBJ2-1; 7 positions agree with TRBD2. After removal of 5 bases from V and 4 bases from J, the junction contained 11 bases not matched to a gene. Looked up from germline, CDR1 is SGHAT and CDR2 is FQNNGV. This CDR3 has 16 amino acids. The CDR3 region is CASSLFSGGLYNEQFF. CDR3 coding DNA: TGTGCCAGCAGCCTCTTCTCGGGGGGACTATACAATGAGCAGTTCTTC.

Worth noting for this clone: Distinct nucleotide sequences in the sample also encode this CDR3. The V and J genes are TRBV27 and TRBJ2-1; 11 nucleotides align to TRBD2. V dropped 5 bases and J dropped 4; count of bases not matched to a gene: 4. Germline V gene data show CDR1 as MNHEY and CDR2 as SMNVEV (reference sequence). The CDR3 covers 15 residues. CDR3 DNA sequence: TGTGCCAGCAGTCCCGGGACTAGCGGTTACAATGAGCAGTTCTTC. The encoded protein is CASSPGTSGYNEQFF.

The V call is TRBV4-3, the J call TRBJ1-2, with D maybe TRBD1 (6 bases). Germline V gives CDR1 LGHNA, CDR2 YSLEER. Trimming stripped 1 base from V and 3 bases from J, with 12 bases between. CDR3 length: 15 amino acids. The CDR3 DNA sequence: TGCGCCAGCAGCCAAGGGACAGCGCCCCACTATGGCTACACCTTC. Protein: CASSQGTAPHYGYTF.

The chain employs TRBV19 and TRBJ1-3; possible D gene TRBD1, 5 bases. Trimming cost V 2 bases and J 8 bases, with 13 bases left between them. Germline values: CDR1 LNHDA, CDR2 SQIVND (reference sequence). This CDR3 comprises 14 residues. This chain's CDR3 is CASSIQGRVDTIYF. CDR3 bases: TGTGCCAGTAGTATACAAGGCAGGGTCGACACCATATATTTT.

This chain joins TRBV7-8 and TRBJ2-3; D gene ambiguous. CDR1 is SGHVS, CDR2 FQNEAQ, per germline. V lost 1 base and J 0 bases, leaving 5 bases between the germline ends. The CDR3 is 14 residues long. CDR3 in amino acids: CASSLVGSTDTQYF. CDR3 sequence (DNA): TGTGCCAGCAGCTTAGTCGGGAGCACAGATACGCAGTATTTT.

The V and J genes are TRBV7-9 and TRBJ1-2; D unclear. V lost 1 base and J lost 0, with 12 bases in between. Germline lookup yields CDR1 SEHNR and CDR2 FQNEAQ (reference sequence). The CDR3 sequence is 16 residues long. CDR3 bases: TGTGCCAGCAGCTTAGAAGGAGTCGGAGCTAACTATGGCTACACCTTC. It translates to CASSLEGVGANYGYTF.

The rearrangement links TRBV4-1 to TRBJ2-7, with 11 bases fitting TRBD2. The CDR3 is 17 amino acids. J lost 5 bases, V lost 0 bases, and 9 bases had no gene match. Germline loops: CDR1 MGHRA, CDR2 YSYEKL. The DNA for the CDR3 is TGCGCCAGCAGCCAAGATACTATAGCGGGGGGGCTCGACGAGCAGTACTTC. It is translated as CASSQDTIAGGLDEQYF.

This clone was recorded only once. The chain is built from TRBV27 and TRBJ2-3; 10 bases align to TRBD1. V dropped 1 base and J dropped 0; count of bases not matched to a gene: 10. CDR1 is MNHEY and CDR2 is SMNVEV in the germline V gene (reference sequence). The length of the CDR3 is 19 residues. The CDR3 nucleotides are TGTGCCAGCAGTTTATATTGGGACAGGGGACCTTCTAGCACAGATACGCAGTATTTT. This gives the protein CASSLYWDRGPSSTDTQYF.